This T cell receptor delta chain was sequenced for a study of human gamma delta and Vdelta1 T cells (dated by TCRdb to 2017 to 2018). Background on the whole study: The study examined Delta One T cells, which are Vd1+ gamma-delta T cells, as cytotoxic effectors against acute myeloid leukemia.

From cysteine to phenylalanine, the CDR3 is 24 amino acids long. This entry keeps only the CDR3 DNA: 72 bases, framed from base 1. V loses 1 base at its end and J loses 4 bases; junction bases beyond the gene matches: 31. Taken from the germline V gene, the CDR1 and CDR2 loops are TSWWSYY and QGS. Here is what the overall study found, with its caveats: Delta One T cells were reported as polyclonal and as showing broad cytotoxic targeting of acute myeloid leukemia.

Concerning this clone itself: Its binding antigen is unknown. Per-nucleotide qualities are absent, and no much larger clonotype sits a single base away.

The library was obtained by PCR. Sequencer: Illumina MiSeq. Clone calls in TCRdb were regenerated from the public reads with CATT, after which identical DNA sequences shared one row. This sample holds around 13,000 delta-chain clones; over 40% were observed only once. Together, the top ten hold roughly 1.6% of the sample. Sequenced: Vdelta1 gamma-delta T cells from blood grown in culture (DOT cells). In light of the paper, this sample's cell subset or site label describes: Delta One T cells, in vitro expanded/differentiated Vd1+ gamma-delta T cells. This sequence was found in a human donor in good health. In this chain, TRDV1 is recombined with TRDJ1; TRDD3 matches 9 bases in the middle. The CDR3 region: CALGEPPPPYGGVTGGLAIDKLIF. The nucleotide sequence reads as follows: TGTGCTCTTGGGGAACCACCCCCTCCCTACGGAGGGGTTACTGGGGGACTTGCGATCGATAAACTCATCTTT.